The T cell receptor beta chain under discussion was sequenced for a study of neurological immune-mediated disorders. Overall study findings and caveats: Phylogenetic grouping assigned the repertoires of 18 of 34 multiple sclerosis patients to a single related-CDR3 cluster, representing a possible signature.

This clonotype came up many times. Antigen: not known. Template-switch 5'RACE cDNA synthesis added a 10-nucleotide unique molecular identifier. TCRdb called the 5' RACE reads again in MiXCR, with one record for every CDR3 protein. There are about 65,000 distinct CDR3 sequences in the sample; around 4% occur only once, and 2.6% lies in the top ten. The CDR3 is 16 amino acids. V lost 0 bases to trimming and J lost 3 bases; unmatched junction nucleotides: 6. Germline values: CDR1 ENHRY, CDR2 SYGVKD. Unsorted libraries were generated from 2 million PBMCs held at -80 degrees C. The sequencing sample was made of PBMCs. This rearrangement joins TRBV10-3 to TRBJ2-3, with 7 bases that match TRBD1. This clonotype was sampled from a man aged 50 to 60 with multiple sclerosis. The CDR3 region is CAISESPGQITDTQYF. The CDR3 DNA is TGTGCCATCAGTGAGTCCCCGGGACAGATAACAGATACGCAGTATTTT.